Listed here are 24 T cell receptor beta chains from one sample, sequenced in a study of molecular identifiers for immune sequencing clone quantification. TCRdb re-analysed the PCR reads in MiXCR, keeping a single row per CDR3 protein. Of about 500,000 distinct CDR3 sequences listed, over 20% are singletons. The sample was naive CD8+ T cells from blood, with Jurkat cell RNA spiked in. The sample's subset: FACS-sorted CD8+CD4-CCR7+CD45RA+ naive T cells. The receptor set was obtained from a human donor in good health. Some libraries in this study had Jurkat cell RNA spiked in.

This clonotype was detected many times. The rearrangement links TRBV15 to TRBJ2-3, with D perhaps being TRBD1 or TRBD2 (5 bases each). Trimming left V 0 bases short and J 4 bases short, with 23 bases between. The CDR3 is made up of 19 amino acids. The germline V gene has CDR1 LNHNV and CDR2 YYDKDF (reference sequence). The CDR3 sequence is CATSRDPLSRTWGSDTQYF. The DNA of the CDR3 is TGTGCCACCAGCAGAGATCCCTTGTCACGGACCTGGGGGTCAGATACGCAGTATTTT.

In this sample, this clonotype turned up many times. The chain employs TRBV20-1 and TRBJ1-2; no definite D call. CDR1 DFQATT and CDR2 SNEGSKA come from the germline V gene (reference sequence). CDR3 length equals 13 residues. Trimming took 5 bases from V and 3 from J, leaving 13 bases between them. The CDR3 coding sequence is TGCAGTGCTCGGACGTCGGGCTACTATGGCTACACCTTC. It encodes CSARTSGYYGYTF.

This clonotype has ten or more counts. The genes are TRBV9 and TRBJ2-6, with 8 bases matching TRBD1. This CDR3 is 17 amino acids long. Germline CDR1 SGDLS, CDR2 YYNGEE. The V segment lost 1 base and the J segment 0 bases; nucleotides outside the gene matches: 3. The CDR3 spells CASSVQGAFSGANVLTF. The CDR3 region has the DNA TGTGCCAGCAGCGTACAGGGGGCTTTCTCTGGGGCCAACGTCCTGACTTTC.

The chain employs TRBV7-9 and TRBJ2-7, with TRBD1 matching 9 bases. CDR3 length: 15 residues. From germline, CDR1 is SEHNR and CDR2 FQNEAQ (reference sequence). V shed 2 bases, J shed 4 bases, and the junction held 6 bases outside the gene matches. This CDR3 is CASSLLDRGLYEQYF. For the CDR3, the DNA is TGTGCCAGCAGCTTACTGGACAGGGGTTTGTACGAGCAGTACTTC.

This clonotype was found many times. The chain uses TRBV12-3 or TRBV12-4 and TRBJ2-3; no reliable D call. Between the trimmed V and J ends, which lost 1 base and 2 bases, there was a span of 10 bases. CDR3 length: 15 amino acids. CDR3 sequence (DNA): TGTGCCAGCAGTTTAGTTGCAGCCCCCACAGATACGCAGTATTTT. Residues: CASSLVAAPTDTQYF.

As concerns this clonotype: With a much larger clone just one base away, this may be a read error. The chain has TRBV4-3 and TRBJ1-1; no reliable D call. The CDR3 is 15 amino acids. Trimming stripped 3 bases from V and 5 bases from J, with 16 bases between. The germline V gene encodes CDR1 LGHNA and CDR2 YSLEER. The CDR3 spells CASSQPPGGGTEAFF. The CDR3 region has the DNA TGCGCCAGCAGCCAGCCCCCGGGAGGCGGAACTGAAGCTTTCTTT.

Worth noting for this clonotype: One base away lies a much larger clone, so this may be a sequencing read error. The chain is built from TRBV20-1 and TRBJ2-3, with D possibly TRBD1 on 6 matching bases. CDR3 size: 15 residues. Germline CDR1 and CDR2: DFQATT and SNEGSKA (reference sequence). Trimming left V 0 bases short and J 5 bases short, with 15 bases between. The CDR3 loop reads CSARDEGEPQDTQYF. CDR3 DNA sequence: TGCAGTGCTAGAGACGAGGGGGAGCCTCAAGATACGCAGTATTTT.

The genes are TRBV19 and TRBJ1-5; 7 bases align to TRBD1. The germline gives CDR1 LNHDA, CDR2 SQIVND (reference sequence). The CDR3 has 18 amino acids. J was trimmed by 6 bases and V by 3 bases; bases with no gene match: 17. The CDR3 reads CASSIATPDRARGQPQHF. CDR3 in DNA: TGTGCCAGTAGTATCGCAACCCCAGACAGGGCCAGGGGTCAGCCCCAGCATTTT.

This clonotype was recorded a few times. In nucleotides, the CDR3 is TGTGCCACCAGTGATGACAGGGGCGTGTCGCTCGCCGGGGAGCTGTTTTTT. It yields the protein CATSDDRGVSLAGELFF. The chain uses TRBV24-1 and TRBJ2-2; 8 bases agree with TRBD1. Germline V lookup: CDR1 KGHDR, CDR2 SFDVKD. The CDR3 sequence is 17 residues long. V shed 3 bases and J 6 bases; nucleotides not matched to a gene: 11.

This clonotype was seen more than once but under ten times. The CDR3 nucleotides read TGTGCCAGTAGTATGCGGACAGTCACCGGGGAGCTGTTTTTT. Its translation: CASSMRTVTGELFF. The chain carries TRBV19 and TRBJ2-2; weak D call: TRBD1 (6 bases). Per germline, CDR1 LNHDA and CDR2 SQIVND (reference sequence). Trimming cost V 3 bases and J 4 bases, with 9 bases left between them. The CDR3 sequence is 14 residues long. Supplemented by reference TRBV19 and TRBJ2-2, the full variable domain reads DGGITQSPKYLFRKEGQNVTLSCEQNLNHDAMYWYRQDPGQGLRLIYYSQIVNDFQKGDIAEGYSVSREKKESFPLTVTSAQKNPTAFYLCASSMRTVTGELFFGEGSRLTVL.

This clonotype was recorded at least ten times. V gene TRBV28 combines with J gene TRBJ2-7; TRBD1 agrees at 7 bases. Trimming removed 8 bases from V and 2 bases from J; junction bases left unmatched: 3. The CDR3 extends over 12 amino acids. CDR1 is MDHEN and CDR2 is SYDVKM in the germline V gene. The CDR3 region is CASLGQTYEQYF. In nucleotides, the CDR3 is TGTGCCAGCCTGGGACAGACCTACGAGCAGTACTTC.

At least ten counts were recorded for this clonotype. The J gene is TRBJ1-1, the V gene TRBV29-1; 8 nucleotides agree with TRBD1. Germline V lookup: CDR1 SQVTM, CDR2 ANQGSEA. The V segment lost 3 bases and the J segment 3 bases; nucleotides outside the gene matches: 3. This CDR3 has 13 residues. This CDR3 is CSVETGEDTEAFF. Written as DNA, the CDR3 is TGCAGCGTTGAGACAGGGGAGGACACTGAAGCTTTCTTT.

A remark on this clonotype: A single base separates this from a much larger clone, so it may be a read error. The genes are TRBV4-3 and TRBJ2-7; no firm D call. CDR3 length equals 14 residues. Germline V CDR1 and CDR2: LGHNA, YSLEER. Here the CDR3 reads CASNQGSSSYEQYF. CDR3 sequence (DNA): TGCGCCAGCAACCAAGGTTCCAGCTCCTACGAGCAGTACTTC.

This clonotype was seen ten or more times. The V and J genes are TRBV7-9 and TRBJ1-4; no clear D gene. From germline, CDR1 is SEHNR and CDR2 FQNEAQ (reference sequence). This CDR3 contains 13 residues. V was clipped by 5 bases and J by 8 bases, with 12 bases between them. The CDR3, as DNA: TGTGCCAGCAGCCTATCATATGAGGAAAAACTGTTTTTT. Protein product: CASSLSYEEKLFF.

In this sample, this clonotype turned up many times. The CDR3 DNA reads TGTGCCAGTAGTATTTGGGGCGGGGTATCGGACAATCAGCCCCAGCATTTT. Amino acid sequence: CASSIWGGVSDNQPQHF. The V call is TRBV19, the J call TRBJ1-5; D might be TRBD1 (5 bases). The germline CDR1 and CDR2 sequences are LNHDA and SQIVND (reference sequence). Trimming shortened V by 3 bases and J by 3 bases, and 18 bases separated the two germline ends. The CDR3 runs 17 residues.

The chain is built from TRBV2 and TRBJ2-2, with D unclear. Germline CDR1 and CDR2: SNHLY and FYNNEI. This CDR3 contains 12 residues. The V end lost 6 bases, the J end lost 7 bases, and 9 bases lay between the germline ends. The CDR3 region has the DNA TGTGCCAGCAGGATCTCCGGCGGGGAGCTGTTTTTT. It codes for CASRISGGELFF. The complete variable domain, with remaining parts taken from reference TRBV2 and TRBJ2-2, reads EPEVTQTPSHQVTQMGQEVILRCVPISNHLYFYWYRQILGQKVEFLVSFYNNEISEKSEIFDDQFSVERPDGSNFTLKIRSTKLEDSAMYFCASRISGGELFFGEGSRLTVL.

The V gene is TRBV20-1, the J gene TRBJ1-6; 7 bases fit TRBD1. The V segment lost 4 bases and the J segment 3 bases; nucleotides outside the gene matches: 12. The germline CDR1 and CDR2 sequences are DFQATT and SNEGSKA (reference sequence). The CDR3 covers 17 residues. The CDR3 coding sequence is TGCAGTGCTAATCCTACAGGGGTTCGTGTCTATAATTCACCCCTCCACTTT. This sequence encodes CSANPTGVRVYNSPLHF.

In its sample, this clonotype was seen many times. The chain employs TRBV12-3 or TRBV12-4 and TRBJ1-4; D remains ambiguous. V lost 10 bases and J lost 3, with 12 bases in between. CDR3 length: 13 amino acids. The DNA of the CDR3 is TGTGCCACCCGGGAAGACCCTAATGAAAAACTGTTTTTT. This translates into CATREDPNEKLFF.

This clonotype was found many times. This sequence joins TRBV6-7 and TRBJ2-3; D remains ambiguous. TRBV6-7 is known as an ORF, though its function is uncertain. V lost 6 bases and J lost 6, with 10 bases in between. The CDR3 spans 12 residues. In DNA, the CDR3 is TGTGCCAGCAGGAACCTCTTGGATACGCAGTATTTT. Translated, it gives CASRNLLDTQYF.

There are many counts of this clonotype. A junction end diverges from the germline sequence, so it may reflect a read error. The chain combines TRBV5-6 with TRBJ2-7; D ambiguous. Per germline, CDR1 SGHDT and CDR2 YYEEEE. The CDR3 is made up of 15 amino acids. The CDR3 reads CASSLEPGSSYEQYF. The CDR3 DNA reads TGTGCCAGCAGTTTGGAGCCCGGTTCCTCCTACGAGCAGTACTTC.

Comments on this clonotype: This may arise from a read error, as a much more abundant clone is one base away. The chain employs TRBV29-1 and TRBJ2-1; 10 nucleotides line up with TRBD2. Germline CDR1 SQVTM, CDR2 ANQGSEA. V lost 7 bases, J lost 6 bases, and 6 bases stayed unmatched. The CDR3 totals 13 residues. The CDR3 DNA reads as TGCAGCGCCGGACTAGCGGCATCCAATGAGCAGTTCTTC. Residues: CSAGLAASNEQFF.

This clonotype was counted ten times or more. The CDR3 nucleotides are TGTGCCAGCAGCCAAGATCCAAGGGACAGGGGAACAGATACGCAGTATTTT. Protein product: CASSQDPRDRGTDTQYF. The V call is TRBV14, the J call TRBJ2-3; the match to TRBD1 covers 10 bases. Germline V CDR1 and CDR2: SGHDN, FVKESK. CDR3 size: 17 residues. V lost 0 bases and J lost 3; bases outside the gene matches: 6.

The chain uses TRBV5-1 and TRBJ2-5; 8 nucleotides agree with TRBD2. Germline V gene sequence: CDR1 SGHRS, CDR2 YFSETQ. This CDR3 is 16 amino acids long. The V segment lost 0 bases and the J segment 5 bases; nucleotides outside the gene matches: 9. The CDR3 region is CASSLAGLAGYETQYF. CDR3 coding DNA: TGCGCCAGCAGCTTGGCCGGGTTAGCGGGGTACGAGACCCAGTACTTC. Drawing the rest from reference TRBV5-1 and TRBJ2-5, the complete variable domain is KAGVTQTPRYLIKTRGQQVTLSCSPISGHRSVSWYQQTPGQGLQFLFEYFSETQRNKGNFPGRFSGRQFSNSRSEMNVSTLELGDSALYLCASSLAGLAGYETQYFGPGTRLLVL.

Note on this clonotype: A much bigger clone sits one base away, suggesting this may be a read error. The chain uses TRBV11-2 and TRBJ2-7; 8 bases are a match to TRBD1. This CDR3 contains 13 residues. Germline assignment: CDR1 SGHAT and CDR2 FQNNGV. The CDR3 loop is CAGSFQGAAEQYF. The CDR3 DNA reads TGTGCCGGCAGCTTCCAGGGGGCTGCCGAGCAGTACTTC.